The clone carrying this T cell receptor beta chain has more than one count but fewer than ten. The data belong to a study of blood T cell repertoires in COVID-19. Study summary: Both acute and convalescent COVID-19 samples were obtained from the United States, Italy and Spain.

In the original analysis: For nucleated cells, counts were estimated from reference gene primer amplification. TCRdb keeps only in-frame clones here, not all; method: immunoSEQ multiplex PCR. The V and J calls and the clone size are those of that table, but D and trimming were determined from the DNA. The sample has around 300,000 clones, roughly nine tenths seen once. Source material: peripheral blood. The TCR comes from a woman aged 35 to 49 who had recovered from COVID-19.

This CDR3 is CATSRDRTGKGEQYF. CDR3 in DNA: TGTGCCACCAGCAGAGATCGCACAGGGAAGGGGGAGCAGTACTTC. The chain combines TRBV15 with TRBJ2-7; TRBD1 might be the D (6 bases). The CDR3 is 15 residues long. Trimming left V 0 bases short and J 7 bases short, with 16 bases between. CDR1 and CDR2 from the germline V gene are LNHNV and YYDKDF (reference sequence).